These 10 T cell receptor beta chains share one sample of origin, sequenced in a study of response to subunit inactivated influenza vaccine. TCRdb fed the RT-PCR reads into MiXCR, producing one record per CDR3 protein. In the table there are 500,000 or so distinct CDR3 sequences, approximately 15% of which are singletons. The sample here was CD4+ T cells sorted from PBMCs, taken roughly 24 months after vaccination. These receptors were collected from a man aged 50 to 69 who received an inactivated influenza vaccine.

This clonotype was seen many times. The rearrangement uses TRBV6-2 or TRBV6-3 and TRBJ1-2, with D perhaps matching TRBD1 (5 bases). The V end was cut by 2 bases, the J end by 2 bases, with 9 bases between. The length of the CDR3 is 14 residues. Germline loops: CDR1 MNHEY, CDR2 SVGEGT. CDR3 DNA sequence: TGTGCCAGCAGTTACCTGGACACGAACTATGGCTACACCTTC. This translates into CASSYLDTNYGYTF.

J is TRBJ2-7 and V is TRBV29-1; D unresolved. CDR1 is SQVTM, CDR2 ANQGSEA, per germline. The CDR3 has 13 residues. V was pared by 7 bases and J by 4 bases, with 17 bases between. CDR3 DNA: TGCAGCGCGGAAAGGACCTCCGCATACGAGCAGTACTTC. Translating gives CSAERTSAYEQYF.

There are a few counts of this clonotype. The chain is built from TRBV20-1 and TRBJ2-1; D gene uncertain. V lost 3 bases to trimming and J lost 5 bases, with 17 bases between them. Germline CDR1 and CDR2: DFQATT and SNEGSKA (reference sequence). The CDR3 sequence is 15 residues long. CDR3 sequence: CSASESSRRHNEQFF. CDR3 nucleotides: TGCAGTGCTAGTGAGTCCTCGAGGCGACACAATGAGCAGTTCTTC.

The gene calls are TRBV29-1 and TRBJ2-4, with D perhaps matching TRBD1 or TRBD2 (6 bases each). The germline CDR1 and CDR2 sequences are SQVTM and ANQGSEA. V was clipped by 7 bases and J by 2 bases, with 18 bases between them. CDR3 size: 15 residues. CDR3: CSAQGGPWSKNIQYF. The CDR3 DNA is TGCAGCGCTCAAGGGGGGCCGTGGTCCAAAAACATTCAGTACTTC. Complete variable domain (other parts from reference TRBV29-1 and TRBJ2-4): SAVISQKPSRDICQRGTSLTIQCQVDSQVTMMFWYRQQPGQSLTLIATANQGSEATYESGFVIDKFPISRPNLTFSTLTVSNMSPEDSSIYLCSAQGGPWSKNIQYFGAGTRLSVL.

This clonotype was picked up a small number of times. The gene calls are TRBV12-3 or TRBV12-4 and TRBJ2-7; D may be TRBD1 or TRBD2 (5 bases each). V lost 6 bases and J lost 7, with 19 bases in between. This CDR3 is built from 14 residues. CDR3 coding DNA: TGTGCCAGCAGAAACCGGGACCCCCTCGGGGAGCAGTACTTC. The encoded protein is CASRNRDPLGEQYF.

This clonotype occurred a few times. The V call is TRBV18, the J call TRBJ2-5; 9 bases fit TRBD2. Germline loops: CDR1 KGHSH, CDR2 LQKENI. The CDR3 runs 14 residues. Trimming at V came to 6 bases and at J to 2 bases, leaving 4 bases not matched to a gene. The CDR3 reads CASSRLAVQETQYF. The CDR3, as DNA: TGTGCCAGCTCGAGACTAGCGGTACAAGAGACCCAGTACTTC.

Only a few counts were recorded for this clonotype. This sequence joins TRBV20-1 and TRBJ2-5, with D unclear. Trimming shortened V by 5 bases and J by 2 bases, and 12 bases separated the two germline ends. Germline CDR1 DFQATT, CDR2 SNEGSKA (reference sequence). The CDR3 loop spans 13 amino acids. The CDR3: CSAFYLQQETQYF. The CDR3, as DNA: TGCAGTGCTTTCTACCTTCAACAAGAGACCCAGTACTTC.

This clonotype was picked up a small number of times. The chain couples TRBV20-1 to TRBJ2-3, with 10 bases matching TRBD1. The CDR3 runs 15 residues. Germline values: CDR1 DFQATT, CDR2 SNEGSKA (reference sequence). The V segment lost 2 bases and the J segment 3 bases; nucleotides outside the gene matches: 5. The DNA for the CDR3 is TGCAGTGCTAGAAACCCGGGACAGGGGACAGATACGCAGTATTTT. Translating it yields CSARNPGQGTDTQYF.

The chain employs TRBV20-1 and TRBJ2-1, with D perhaps given as TRBD1 or TRBD2 (5 bases each). Germline CDR1 DFQATT, CDR2 SNEGSKA (reference sequence). V shed 6 bases and J shed 7 bases, with 19 bases lying between them. This CDR3 has 14 residues. DNA for the CDR3: TGCAGTGCCCGTACTGGGAGCAGGGCGAATGAGCAGTTCTTC. It is translated as CSARTGSRANEQFF.

The V call is TRBV20-1, the J call TRBJ2-7; D possibly matches TRBD1 or TRBD2 (6 bases each). Germline CDR1 and CDR2: DFQATT and SNEGSKA (reference sequence). This CDR3 has 17 amino acids. The V end was cut by 3 bases, the J end by 0 bases, with 21 bases between. The CDR3 bases are TGCAGTGCTAGGGGGGCGCTAGCGTCACGCACCTCCTACGAGCAGTACTTC. This translates into CSARGALASRTSYEQYF.